This TCR beta chain was profiled in a study of T cell responses to AZD1222 COVID-19 vaccine (dated by TCRdb to the early 2020s). About the investigation overall: TCR sequencing covered roughly 230 trial participants: approximately 200 given two doses of AZD1222 and approximately 26 given two doses of MenACWY control vaccine. Trial participants were enrolled by age into subgroups of 18-55, 56-69 and 70-plus years, and around 150, 28 and 57 TCR-sequenced participants, respectively, were included in these subgroups. Broad study findings and their caveats: Nearly half of unique spike-specific TCRs reportedly recognized epitopes outside regions mutated in the B.1.351 and B.1.1.7 variants. The 56-69-year group was small, and its depth increase did not reach significance, likely because of low power. A significant rise in spike-specific TCR breadth and depth was observed after two AZD1222 doses relative to day 0 and relative to MenACWY recipients. Because no samples from the day 14 peak response were available, repertoires could be characterized only after the peak T cell response. Participants were mostly white British and included more females than males, and it was suggested by the authors that clonal diversity may have been underestimated. Conclusions about previously exposed vaccinees are limited because only six or seven AZD1222 recipients were SARS-CoV-2 seropositive at baseline. Vaccine-associated CD4 TCRs spanned the whole spike protein, with dominant responses in regions 160-218 and 743-854.

The CDR3 regions of human TCRbeta chains were subjected to immunosequencing. The study's processing was this. TCRs in the repertoires were matched against a reference library of SARS-CoV-2-specific TCRs that had been generated with the MIRA antigen-specificity platform. Breadth was defined as the fraction of unique TCRs that were SARS-CoV-2-associated, and depth was defined as the fraction of total T cells that were SARS-CoV-2-associated. Using the MIRA data, each spike-specific TCR was mapped to the spike region that the TCR reacts to and placed in a CD4 or CD8 class. Log10-transformed breadth and depth values were compared by one-way ANOVA with Sidak's multiple comparisons tests. TCRdb mirrors the immuneACCESS table, restricted to in-frame sequences. Some clones are absent from its copies; in checked studies, under half trace to an unresolved V gene, and the reason for the others is unknown. V and J calls and clone size are those listed in that table; D and trimming were worked out from the DNA. The sample data list some 130,000 clones, and roughly 93% of these were observed just once. The top ten hold 0.9% to 1.2% of the sample.

In regard to this clone: Its antigen remains unidentified. Base qualities are missing; no much larger clone stands one base away.

This specimen's time point label, interpreted: about 28 days (+/-7) after the second vaccine dose. Because spike-specific TCR depth and breadth did not differ between the two schedules, AZD1222 recipients who got a second dose at roughly 4 weeks were pooled with those who got a second dose at roughly 12 weeks. The vaccinee samples were drawn from two UK trials, COV001 and COV002, one of which was a single-blind randomized controlled phase 2/3 trial testing AZD1222 (ChAdOx1 nCoV-19) in healthy adults. For TCRbeta chain sequencing, PBMC samples from trial participants were taken at day 0 and at day 28 after the second dose. Trimming costs V 3 bases and J 0 bases, and their ends lie 9 bases apart. From a lookup of the germline V gene, CDR1 and CDR2 are SGHRS and YFSETQ. The CDR3 holds 14 amino acids from the cysteine to the phenylalanine. Just CDR3 DNA is preserved here, 42 bases in frame from base 1.

The receptor comes from an adult who received the AZD1222 COVID-19 vaccine. The specimen was peripheral blood, collected 28 days after the second AZD1222 dose. The chain employs TRBV5-1 and TRBJ1-1, with the D gene call left open. DNA sequence: TGCGCCAGCAGCTGGGATAGGGTGAACACTGAAGCTTTCTTT. Translated, it gives CASSWDRVNTEAFF. Reference TRBV5-1 and TRBJ1-1 proteins supply the regions before and after the CDR3; the full variable domain is: KAGVTQTPRYLIKTRGQQVTLSCSPISGHRSVSWYQQTPGQGLQFLFEYFSETQRNKGNFPGRFSGRQFSNSRSEMNVSTLELGDSALYLCASSWDRVNTEAFFGQGTRLTVV.